A single sample gave rise to the 3 T cell receptor beta chains below, sequenced in a study of shared clonotypes between healthy human individuals. The assay was immunoSEQ multiplex PCR, and TCRdb's table has in-frame clones only and misses some. The sample has 1.4 million or so clones; just under 99% are singletons. The sample was naive CD4+ T cells sorted from blood. Stated subset: CD45RA+ positively selected. Every receptor here comes from a man aged 30-40 years in good health.

V is TRBV19 and J is TRBJ1-1, with D perhaps matching TRBD1 (5 bases). Germline CDR1 is LNHDA and CDR2 is SQIVND (reference sequence). V gave up 8 bases and J gave up 1 base, with 14 bases separating them. CDR3 length: 14 residues. The CDR3 spells CASRGAGWNTEAFF. DNA for the CDR3: TGTGCCAGTCGTGGGGCGGGGTGGAACACTGAAGCTTTCTTT.

This clone appeared once. This chain connects TRBV13 to TRBJ2-7, with D possibly TRBD1 on 5 matching bases. The V gene lost 2 bases and the J gene lost 0 bases, with 8 bases spanning the gap. The germline gives CDR1 PRHDT, CDR2 FYEKMQ (reference sequence). CDR3 size: 14 residues. The CDR3 sequence: CASSLPGLSYEQYF. For the CDR3, the DNA is TGTGCCAGCAGCTTACCAGGGCTCTCCTACGAGCAGTACTTC.

The chain couples TRBV19 to TRBJ2-7; no clear D gene. Germline V gives CDR1 LNHDA, CDR2 SQIVND (reference sequence). This CDR3 spans 11 amino acids. CDR3: CAKGSTYEQYF. CDR3 DNA sequence: TGTGCTAAAGGCAGTACCTACGAGCAGTACTTC.